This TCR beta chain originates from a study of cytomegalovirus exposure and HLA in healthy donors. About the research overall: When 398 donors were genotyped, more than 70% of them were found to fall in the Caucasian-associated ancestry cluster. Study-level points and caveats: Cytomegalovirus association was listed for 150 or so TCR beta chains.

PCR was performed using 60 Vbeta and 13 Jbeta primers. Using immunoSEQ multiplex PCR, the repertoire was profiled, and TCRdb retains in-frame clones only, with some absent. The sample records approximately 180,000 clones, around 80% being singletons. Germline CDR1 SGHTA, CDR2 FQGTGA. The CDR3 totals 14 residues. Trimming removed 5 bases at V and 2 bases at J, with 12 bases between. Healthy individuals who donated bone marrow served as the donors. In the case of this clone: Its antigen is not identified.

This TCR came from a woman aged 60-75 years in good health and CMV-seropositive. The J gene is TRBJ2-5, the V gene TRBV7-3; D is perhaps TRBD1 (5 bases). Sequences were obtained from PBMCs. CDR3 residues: CASSPQQGQETQYF. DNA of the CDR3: TGTGCCAGCAGCCCCCAGCAGGGTCAAGAGACCCAGTACTTC. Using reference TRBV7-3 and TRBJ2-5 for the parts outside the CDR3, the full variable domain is GAGVSQTPSNKVTEKGKYVELRCDPISGHTALYWYRQSLGQGPEFLIYFQGTGAADDSGLPNDRFFAVRPEGSVSTLKIQRTERGDSAVYLCASSPQQGQETQYFGPGTRLLVL.